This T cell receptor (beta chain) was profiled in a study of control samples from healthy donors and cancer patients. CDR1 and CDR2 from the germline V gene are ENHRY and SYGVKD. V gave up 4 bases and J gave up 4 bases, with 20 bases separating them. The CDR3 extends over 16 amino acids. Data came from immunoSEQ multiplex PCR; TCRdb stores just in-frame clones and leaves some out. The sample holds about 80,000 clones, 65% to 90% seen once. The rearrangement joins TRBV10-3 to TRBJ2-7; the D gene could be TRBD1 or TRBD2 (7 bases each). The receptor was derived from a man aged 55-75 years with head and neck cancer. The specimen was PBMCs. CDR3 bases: TGTGCCATCAGTGGTGCAGCCTCAGGGGGGGGATACGAGCAGTACTTC. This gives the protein CAISGAASGGGYEQYF.